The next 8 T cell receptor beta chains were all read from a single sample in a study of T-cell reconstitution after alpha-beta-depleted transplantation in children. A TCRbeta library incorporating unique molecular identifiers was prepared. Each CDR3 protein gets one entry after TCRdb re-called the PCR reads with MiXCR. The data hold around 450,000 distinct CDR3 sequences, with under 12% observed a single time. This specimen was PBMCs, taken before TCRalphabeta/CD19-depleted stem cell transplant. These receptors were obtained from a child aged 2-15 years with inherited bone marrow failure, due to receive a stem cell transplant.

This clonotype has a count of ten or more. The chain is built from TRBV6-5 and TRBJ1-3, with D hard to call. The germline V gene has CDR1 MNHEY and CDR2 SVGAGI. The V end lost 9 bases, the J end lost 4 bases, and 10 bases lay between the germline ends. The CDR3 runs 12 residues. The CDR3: CASSRAGNTIYF. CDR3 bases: TGTGCCAGTTCCCGGGCCGGAAACACCATATATTTT.

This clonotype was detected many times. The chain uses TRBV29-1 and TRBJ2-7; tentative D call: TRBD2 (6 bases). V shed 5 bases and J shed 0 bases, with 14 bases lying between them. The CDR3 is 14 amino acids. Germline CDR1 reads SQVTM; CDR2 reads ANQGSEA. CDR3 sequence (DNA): TGCAGCGTTAAGCCGGGACTTGACTCCTACGAGCAGTACTTC. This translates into CSVKPGLDSYEQYF.

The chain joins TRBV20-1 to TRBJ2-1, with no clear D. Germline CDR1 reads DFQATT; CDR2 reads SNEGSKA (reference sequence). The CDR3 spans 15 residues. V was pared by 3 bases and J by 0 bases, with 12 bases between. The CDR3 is CSASKAPASYNEQFF. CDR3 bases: TGCAGTGCTAGCAAGGCTCCCGCCTCCTACAATGAGCAGTTCTTC.

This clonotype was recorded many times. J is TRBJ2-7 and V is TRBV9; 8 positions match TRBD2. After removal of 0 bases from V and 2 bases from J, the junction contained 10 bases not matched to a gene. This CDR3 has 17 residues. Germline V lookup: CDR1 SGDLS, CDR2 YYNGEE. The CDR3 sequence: CASSVGAGVVEAYEQYF. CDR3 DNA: TGTGCCAGCAGCGTAGGAGCGGGAGTTGTCGAGGCCTACGAGCAGTACTTC.

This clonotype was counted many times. The CDR3 loop is CSGQGDYFTDTQYF. In DNA form, the CDR3 reads TGCAGCGGACAGGGGGACTATTTCACAGATACGCAGTATTTT. The rearrangement uses TRBV29-1 and TRBJ2-3; 9 nucleotides align to TRBD1. This CDR3 comprises 14 residues. CDR1 is SQVTM and CDR2 is ANQGSEA in the germline V gene. J gave up 2 bases and V 7 bases, and 7 bases lay outside the gene matches.

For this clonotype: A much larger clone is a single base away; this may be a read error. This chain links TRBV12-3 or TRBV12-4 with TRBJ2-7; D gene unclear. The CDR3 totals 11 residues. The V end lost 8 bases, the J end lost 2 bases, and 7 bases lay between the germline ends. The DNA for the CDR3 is TGTGCCAGCGGTCCAGCCTACGAGCAGTACTTC. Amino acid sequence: CASGPAYEQYF.

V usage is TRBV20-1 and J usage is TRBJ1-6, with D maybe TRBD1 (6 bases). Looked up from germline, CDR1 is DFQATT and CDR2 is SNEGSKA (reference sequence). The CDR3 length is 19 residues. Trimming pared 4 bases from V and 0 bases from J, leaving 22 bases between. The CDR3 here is CSAKDRTQAWSSYNSPLHF. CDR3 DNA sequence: TGCAGTGCTAAAGACAGGACCCAGGCTTGGAGCTCCTATAATTCACCCCTCCACTTT.

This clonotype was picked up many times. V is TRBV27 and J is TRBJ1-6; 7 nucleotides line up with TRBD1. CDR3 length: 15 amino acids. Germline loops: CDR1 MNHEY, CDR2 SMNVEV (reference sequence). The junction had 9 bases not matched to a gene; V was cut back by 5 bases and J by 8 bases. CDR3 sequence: CASSLTGVGYSPLHF. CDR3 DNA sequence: TGTGCCAGCAGTCTCACAGGGGTGGGATATTCACCCCTCCACTTT.